The 4 T cell receptor beta chains reported below all come from one sample, sequenced in a study of shared clonotypes between healthy human individuals. The protocol was immunoSEQ multiplex PCR, while the TCRdb copy is restricted to in-frame clones and leaves out a portion. Of hundreds of thousands of clones listed, about 92% are singletons. Naivety among CD8 cells was defined by CD45RO negativity and positive CCR7 selection, thereby excluding terminally differentiated effector memory CD45RA+ cells. The sample taken for sequencing was naive CD8+ T cells sorted from blood. These receptors all stem from a man aged 30-40 years in good health.

This rearrangement joins TRBV19 to TRBJ2-7, with D possibly matching TRBD2 (7 bases). This CDR3 comprises 14 residues. The germline CDR1 and CDR2 sequences are LNHDA and SQIVND (reference sequence). Trimming left V 6 bases short and J 3 bases short, with 15 bases between. CDR3 loop: CASSAGASFYEQYF. The DNA of the CDR3 is TGTGCCAGTAGCGCGGGGGCTTCCTTCTACGAGCAGTACTTC.

The chain couples TRBV5-1 to TRBJ2-7; 10 nucleotides line up with TRBD1. This CDR3 spans 18 amino acids. Germline trimming cut 4 bases from V and 2 bases from J; bases unmatched to any gene: 15. CDR1 and CDR2 (germline): SGHRS, YFSETQ. CDR3 in DNA: TGCGCCAGCAGCCCAAGTCCCGGGACAGGGGTGGTTGCCTACGAGCAGTACTTC. Amino acid sequence: CASSPSPGTGVVAYEQYF. Drawing the rest from reference TRBV5-1 and TRBJ2-7, the complete variable domain is KAGVTQTPRYLIKTRGQQVTLSCSPISGHRSVSWYQQTPGQGLQFLFEYFSETQRNKGNFPGRFSGRQFSNSRSEMNVSTLELGDSALYLCASSPSPGTGVVAYEQYFGPGTRLTVT.

The J gene is TRBJ2-7, the V gene TRBV10-3; the match to TRBD2 covers 11 bases. The CDR3 loop spans 15 amino acids. With V trimmed by 11 bases and J by 2 bases, 11 bases remained unmatched. CDR1 is ENHRY, CDR2 SYGVKD, per germline. The CDR3 reads CASAVQGLAAYEQYF. The DNA for the CDR3 is TGTGCCTCGGCGGTCCAGGGACTAGCGGCCTACGAGCAGTACTTC.

The chain carries TRBV19 and TRBJ2-1; 14 nucleotides agree with TRBD2. V lost 7 bases and J lost 9; bases outside the gene matches: 5. The CDR3 has 14 amino acids. The germline CDR1 and CDR2 sequences are LNHDA and SQIVND (reference sequence). CDR3 residues: CASTGTSGSGEQFF. DNA of the CDR3: TGTGCCAGTACGGGGACTAGCGGGAGTGGTGAGCAGTTCTTC.